Listed below are T cell receptor beta chains from one sample, sequenced in a study of T cell repertoires in cytomegalovirus infection. TCRdb called the reads again in MiXCR, with one record for every CDR3 protein. This table has under 800,000 distinct CDR3 sequences, 20% to 25% appearing once. Sequenced: CD8+ T cells from PBMCs. These receptor sequences come from a human donor in good health (CMV status not recorded). Some clones in this sample may be carry-over from other donors' samples. The CDR3 runs from the conserved cysteine through the conserved F or W. D genes are given only for firm matches. The size field is filled for only some rows; it gives once, few, many or a size class.

clone size: few; D gene: TRBD1; V gene: TRBV20-1; J gene: TRBJ1-2; CDR3 protein: CSRRTDREGINYGYTF; CDR3 DNA: TGCAGTAGACGGACCGACAGGGAGGGGATCAACTATGGCTACACCTTC
clone size: few; D gene: TRBD2; V gene: TRBV28; J gene: TRBJ2-5; CDR3 protein: CASSFLGGGRRGDASETQYF; CDR3 DNA: TGTGCCAGCAGTTTCTTAGGAGGAGGGCGCCGGGGGGACGCGTCGGAGACCCAGTACTTC
clone size: few; D gene: NA; V gene: TRBV19; J gene: TRBJ1-1; CDR3 protein: CASGHRRHTEAFF; CDR3 DNA: TGTGCCAGTGGCCACAGGAGGCACACTGAAGCTTTCTTT
clone size: few; D gene: TRBD1; V gene: TRBV7-9; J gene: TRBJ1-2; CDR3 protein: CASSPGRDRGYGYTF; CDR3 DNA: TGTGCCAGCAGCCCAGGAAGGGACAGGGGCTATGGCTACACCTTC
clone size: NA; D gene: NA; V gene: TRBV14; J gene: TRBJ2-7; CDR3 protein: CASSGWNSYEQYF; CDR3 DNA: TGTGCCAGCAGCGGGTGGAACTCCTACGAGCAGTACTTC
clone size: few; D gene: NA; V gene: TRBV29-1; J gene: TRBJ2-2; CDR3 protein: CSVDRGRAGELFF; CDR3 DNA: TGCAGCGTTGACAGGGGAAGGGCCGGGGAGCTGTTTTTT
clone size: NA; D gene: TRBD1; V gene: TRBV6-5; J gene: TRBJ2-2; CDR3 protein: CASSYSTLLRDRANTGELFF; CDR3 DNA: TGTGCCAGCAGTTACTCGACACTGTTGAGGGACAGGGCAAACACCGGGGAGCTGTTTTTT
clone size: NA; D gene: TRBD1; V gene: TRBV6-2/TRBV6-3; J gene: TRBJ2-2; CDR3 protein: CASSYPIPTTGPDTGELFF; CDR3 DNA: TGTGCCAGCAGTTACCCGATACCGACGACAGGGCCGGACACCGGGGAGCTGTTTTTT
clone size: NA; D gene: NA; V gene: TRBV20-1; J gene: TRBJ2-7; CDR3 protein: CSALVAGSYEQYF; CDR3 DNA: TGCAGTGCCTTGGTGGCCGGGAGCTACGAGCAGTACTTC
clone size: many; D gene: NA; V gene: TRBV7-2; J gene: TRBJ2-1; CDR3 protein: CASTWGISSYNEQFF; CDR3 DNA: TGTGCCAGCACCTGGGGAATCAGCTCCTACAATGAGCAGTTCTTC
clone size: NA; D gene: NA; V gene: TRBV15; J gene: TRBJ1-6; CDR3 protein: CATRPGGEPGGFSPLHF; CDR3 DNA: TGTGCCACCAGACCCGGTGGCGAACCGGGGGGATTCTCACCCCTCCACTTT
clone size: NA; D gene: TRBD1; V gene: TRBV9; J gene: TRBJ2-5; CDR3 protein: CASSDGQVKETQYF; CDR3 DNA: TGTGCCAGCAGCGACGGACAGGTAAAAGAGACCCAGTACTTC
clone size: few; D gene: NA; V gene: TRBV12-5; J gene: TRBJ2-1; CDR3 protein: CASGFMPGQNNEQFF; CDR3 DNA: TGTGCTAGTGGTTTCATGCCGGGACAAAACAATGAGCAGTTCTTC
clone size: NA; D gene: TRBD2; V gene: TRBV12-5; J gene: TRBJ2-1; CDR3 protein: CASGPGTSGSNNEQFF; CDR3 DNA: TGTGCTAGTGGTCCCGGGACTAGCGGGAGTAACAATGAGCAGTTCTTC
clone size: few; D gene: NA; V gene: TRBV20-1; J gene: TRBJ2-7; CDR3 protein: CSARDTGNYEQYF; CDR3 DNA: TGCAGTGCTAGAGATACAGGGAATTACGAGCAGTACTTC
clone size: NA; D gene: NA; V gene: TRBV7-2; J gene: TRBJ2-7; CDR3 protein: CASSLNPGHPSTYEQYF; CDR3 DNA: TGTGCCAGCAGCTTGAACCCGGGACATCCGAGCACCTACGAGCAGTACTTC
clone size: few; D gene: NA; V gene: TRBV7-9; J gene: TRBJ2-1; CDR3 protein: CASRRGKDSYNEQFF; CDR3 DNA: TGTGCCAGCAGGAGAGGGAAAGACTCCTACAATGAGCAGTTCTTC
clone size: many; D gene: NA; V gene: TRBV12-3/TRBV12-4; J gene: TRBJ1-2; CDR3 protein: CASSLVPETYYGYTF; CDR3 DNA: TGTGCCAGCAGTTTAGTTCCAGAAACCTACTATGGCTACACCTTC
clone size: many; D gene: NA; V gene: TRBV7-2; J gene: TRBJ2-2; CDR3 protein: CASSLVRRNTGELFF; CDR3 DNA: TGTGCCAGCAGCTTAGTCCGGCGGAACACCGGGGAGCTGTTTTTT
clone size: once; D gene: NA; V gene: TRBV29-1; J gene: TRBJ2-3; CDR3 protein: CSGQTDTQYF; CDR3 DNA: TGCAGCGGACAGACAGATACGCAGTATTTT
clone size: few; D gene: TRBD1; V gene: TRBV6-2/TRBV6-3; J gene: TRBJ2-5; CDR3 protein: CASREQGDQETQYF; CDR3 DNA: TGTGCCAGCAGGGAACAGGGGGATCAAGAGACCCAGTACTTC
clone size: NA; D gene: TRBD2; V gene: TRBV6-2/TRBV6-3; J gene: TRBJ2-3; CDR3 protein: CASSRPTSGGPSTDTQYF; CDR3 DNA: TGTGCCAGCAGTCGACCGACTAGCGGGGGGCCTAGCACAGATACGCAGTATTTT
clone size: few; D gene: TRBD1; V gene: TRBV28; J gene: TRBJ1-1; CDR3 protein: CASSLFTTTGRDTEAFF; CDR3 DNA: TGTGCCAGCAGTTTATTCACTACGACAGGGAGGGACACTGAAGCTTTCTTT
clone size: many; D gene: NA; V gene: TRBV7-3; J gene: TRBJ2-3; CDR3 protein: CASSLESWDTQYF; CDR3 DNA: TGTGCCAGCAGCTTAGAGAGCTGGGATACGCAGTATTTT
clone size: many; D gene: NA; V gene: TRBV7-9; J gene: TRBJ1-1; CDR3 protein: CASRGNTEAFF; CDR3 DNA: TGTGCCAGCAGAGGAAACACTGAAGCTTTCTTT
clone size: NA; D gene: TRBD1; V gene: TRBV29-1; J gene: TRBJ2-3; CDR3 protein: CSVEGTGEPDTQYF; CDR3 DNA: TGCAGCGTTGAAGGGACAGGGGAGCCAGATACGCAGTATTTT
clone size: many; D gene: TRBD2; V gene: TRBV12-3/TRBV12-4; J gene: TRBJ2-1; CDR3 protein: CAIRAGGYEQFF; CDR3 DNA: TGTGCCATCCGAGCGGGGGGGTATGAGCAGTTCTTC
clone size: NA; D gene: NA; V gene: TRBV12-5; J gene: TRBJ2-7; CDR3 protein: CASGPNYYEQYF; CDR3 DNA: TGTGCTAGTGGTCCGAACTACTACGAGCAGTACTTC
clone size: few; D gene: NA; V gene: TRBV7-2; J gene: TRBJ2-7; CDR3 protein: CASSPTGLSYEQYF; CDR3 DNA: TGTGCCAGCAGCCCTACTGGACTTTCCTACGAGCAGTACTTC
clone size: few; D gene: TRBD1; V gene: TRBV28; J gene: TRBJ1-2; CDR3 protein: CASTWGGRGLVDGYTF; CDR3 DNA: TGTGCCAGCACCTGGGGAGGGAGGGGGCTAGTGGATGGCTACACCTTC
clone size: few; D gene: NA; V gene: TRBV29-1; J gene: TRBJ2-2; CDR3 protein: CSVPDSTGELFF; CDR3 DNA: TGCAGCGTACCCGACAGCACCGGGGAGCTGTTTTTT
clone size: NA; D gene: TRBD1; V gene: TRBV7-9; J gene: TRBJ2-7; CDR3 protein: CASSGGQDSYEQYF; CDR3 DNA: TGTGCCAGCAGCGGGGGACAGGACTCCTACGAGCAGTACTTC